This T cell receptor (beta chain) was captured by sequencing in a study of T cell responses to AZD1222 COVID-19 vaccine. About the research overall: Analyses pooled second doses at about 4 or about 12 weeks.

Study-wide points: Donors, mostly white British, included more females; clonal diversity was possibly underestimated. Sampled repertoires all dated from after the peak T cell response. Reports indicate that nearly half of spike-specific TCRs are directed at unmutated variant regions.

Turning to this clone: Its antigen is as yet unknown.

TCRdb's table, derived via immunoSEQ multiplex PCR, lists solely in-frame clones and lacks some. The sample lists under 100,000 clones, roughly nine tenths occurring once. Specimen: peripheral blood, collected on day 0 of AZD1222 vaccination. The receptor was derived from an adult in good health.

CDR3 loop: CASSFWGQPQHF. Here the CDR3 DNA reads TGTGCCAGCAGTTTTTGGGGTCAGCCCCAGCATTTT. The rearrangement joins TRBV27 to TRBJ1-5; D is unclear. V dropped 3 bases and J dropped 6 bases, with 6 bases sitting between them. This CDR3 spans 12 amino acids. CDR1 is MNHEY, CDR2 SMNVEV, per germline (reference sequence).